This entry is about one T cell receptor (beta chain). No antigen is known for it. The input lacks base qualities; no much larger clone sits a single base away. There are 17 amino acids in the CDR3, from cysteine to phenylalanine inclusive. Only CDR3 DNA remains: 51 bases, in frame from the first base. For CDR1 and CDR2, the germline V gene lists MGHRA and YSYEKL. V is trimmed back by 1 base and J by 7 bases, and the junction contains 7 bases that no gene match accounts for. The entry originates in a study of STAT5B mutations in CD4+ large granular lymphocyte leukemia (dated by TCRdb to the early 2020s). Concerning the study at large: Among the healthy controls, the CDR3 'QG' motif was associated with a particular HLA allele. TCRbeta repertoires of CD4+ T-cell large granular lymphocyte leukemia patients were compared with those of healthy blood donors. The purity of purified fractions was confirmed by flow cytometry on FACSCanto II or FACSVerse to exceed 95% among lymphocytes. The research as a whole found: The main leukemic clonotypes were found to be private to each patient, although around a quarter of the main leukemic clonotypes were detected at low frequency in the non-leukemic repertoires of other patients. Enrichment of TRBV06-family usage was observed among the top patient clones (8/27) relative to healthy controls (2/35). The data were not HLA-matched, and the relatively small sample size could explain the higher clonality seen in CD4+ compared with CD8+ T-LGLL. Compared with healthy CD4+ repertoires, CD4-sorted patient repertoires appeared more clonal, and this difference remained even after the putative leukemic clones were removed.

The immunoSEQ assay at survey resolution was used to sequence TCRbeta rearrangements from genomic DNA. For the original study's pipeline: A lowest detectable productive clonotype frequency of 2.59 x 10-5 was observed in the TCR sequencing data. Analyses included only productive TCRbeta rearrangements, meaning complete and in-frame sequences. Sample clonality was computed as Simpson clonality in the immunoSEQ Analyzer version 3.0. Clones were categorized by frequency as very rare, small, medium, large (1-20%) or hyperexpanded (>20%). Generation probabilities were estimated with OLGA 1.2.3, V-gene circos plots were made with VDJtools, specificities were searched in VDJdb, and CDR3 motifs were identified with GLIPH. What TCRdb holds here is the immuneACCESS table cut down to in-frame rearrangements. Part of the clones is not present; checked against another copy, under half of the missing clones reflect an unresolved V gene, and the others are unexplained. That table supplies the V and J calls and clone size; D and trimming were determined from the DNA. In this sample the table shows more than 30,000 clones, roughly 91% of which occur a single time. Together, the top ten hold approximately 0.41% of the sample.

The healthy control group was made up of more than 35 blood donors, and the Finnish Red Cross blood service supplied their buffy coats. All TCR-sequenced material derived from peripheral blood: patient blood samples and healthy donor buffy coats. Ficoll-Hypaque gradient centrifugation was used to isolate peripheral blood mononuclear cells. CD4+ cells were magnetically purified from the buffy coats of healthy controls. The Gentra Puregene Cell and Tissue kit was used for genomic DNA extraction, and quantification was performed on a Qubit 2.0 fluorometer. This chain is built from TRBV4-1 and TRBJ2-2; TRBD1 matches 12 bases in the middle. This TCR was sampled from a human donor in good health. Sequenced sample: CD4+ T cells from blood buffy coats. The CDR3 region has the sequence CASSQGGGQGAFGELFF. The base sequence is TGCGCCAGCAGCCAAGGGGGGGGACAGGGGGCTTTCGGGGAGCTGTTTTTT.